These T cell receptor beta chains were read from a single sample in a study of Graves' ophthalmopathy and Graves' hyperthyroidism. TCRdb used MiXCR to reprocess the multiplex PCR reads, holding one entry per CDR3 protein. The sample yields about 400,000 distinct CDR3 sequences, around 18% seen once. The sample consisted of peripheral blood. These receptors came from a woman aged 18-29 years with Graves' ophthalmopathy. Both conserved end residues are part of each CDR3. The D gene is left open where the match is weak. Some rows mark clone size as missing; the rest say once, few, many or name a class of expanded clone.

J: TRBJ2-2
D: TRBD1
V: TRBV6-2/TRBV6-3
size: -
DNA: TGTGCCAGCAGTTACTCATTTCCGGGACAGACGAACACCGGGGAGCTGTTTTTT
CDR3: CASSYSFPGQTNTGELFF

J: TRBJ2-5
D: -
V: TRBV5-6
size: many
DNA: TGTGCCAGCAGCTTGAATATGGCCCAGTACTTC
CDR3: CASSLNMAQYF

J: TRBJ1-5
D: -
V: TRBV6-2/TRBV6-3
size: -
DNA: TGTGCCAGCAGCTCCTTCAGGGTTGGACAGCCCCAGCATTTT
CDR3: CASSSFRVGQPQHF

J: TRBJ1-1
D: -
V: TRBV6-5
size: many
DNA: TGTGCCAGCAGTTACAATCGGTTCATGAACACTGAAGCTTTCTTT
CDR3: CASSYNRFMNTEAFF

J: TRBJ1-1
D: -
V: TRBV9
size: many
DNA: TGTGCCAGCAGCGTAGGGGAGGGGACGCCTGAAGCTTTCTTT
CDR3: CASSVGEGTPEAFF

J: TRBJ2-6
D: -
V: TRBV7-2
size: many
DNA: TGTGCCGTCCGTCTAAGCCGGACACCCTCCTCTGGGGCCAACGTCCTGACTTTC
CDR3: CAVRLSRTPSSGANVLTF

J: TRBJ1-5
D: -
V: TRBV13
size: many
DNA: TGTGCCAGCAGCCCCTCACCAGGACAGCCCCAGCATTTT
CDR3: CASSPSPGQPQHF

J: TRBJ1-6
D: -
V: TRBV5-1
size: many
DNA: TGCGCCAGCAGCTTGGACGGCCTTCGGGCACCCCTCCACTTT
CDR3: CASSLDGLRAPLHF

J: TRBJ2-7
D: -
V: TRBV12-3/TRBV12-4
size: many
DNA: TGTGCCAGCAGTTGGCTGAACGAGCAGTACTTC
CDR3: CASSWLNEQYF

J: TRBJ2-4
D: -
V: TRBV6-5
size: many
DNA: TGTGCCAGCAGTTACGGCTGGACGTCAGCCAAAAACATTCAGTACTTC
CDR3: CASSYGWTSAKNIQYF

J: TRBJ2-7
D: -
V: TRBV6-5
size: many
DNA: TGTGCCAGCAGTTACTCGTATTCCTACGAGCAGTACTTC
CDR3: CASSYSYSYEQYF

J: TRBJ2-7
D: -
V: TRBV29-1
size: -
DNA: TGCAGCGCCGAAGGCAATACCTACGAGCAGTACTTC
CDR3: CSAEGNTYEQYF

J: TRBJ1-5
D: TRBD1
V: TRBV6-1
size: -
DNA: TGTGCCAGCAGGGGACAGGGAAAGGGTCAGCCCCAGCATTTT
CDR3: CASRGQGKGQPQHF

J: TRBJ2-4
D: -
V: TRBV7-2
size: many
DNA: TGTGCCAGCAGCTTAGCGGTGGGGGGAGACATTCAGTACTTC
CDR3: CASSLAVGGDIQYF

J: TRBJ2-7
D: -
V: TRBV28
size: -
DNA: TGTGCCAGCACCGTTTTGGCCCAAAAAGCCTACGAGCAGTACTTC
CDR3: CASTVLAQKAYEQYF

J: TRBJ2-2
D: TRBD2
V: TRBV27
size: many
DNA: TGTGCCAGCAGTTCCCTTCCGCTTACTAGCGGGATATCAGCCGGGGAGCTGTTTTTT
CDR3: CASSSLPLTSGISAGELFF

J: TRBJ1-1
D: -
V: TRBV11-2
size: few
DNA: TGTGCCAGCATCAGGGTGAGTGGCACTGAAGCTTTCTTT
CDR3: CASIRVSGTEAFF

J: TRBJ2-5
D: -
V: TRBV6-5
size: many
DNA: TGTGCCAGCAGTTACTCGATCACGGACGGTGAGACCCAGTACTTC
CDR3: CASSYSITDGETQYF

J: TRBJ2-7
D: -
V: TRBV7-2
size: many
DNA: TGTGCCAGCAGCCGATTCCAGGGAAGCCCCTACGAGCAGTACTTC
CDR3: CASSRFQGSPYEQYF

J: TRBJ2-2
D: TRBD1
V: TRBV11-2
size: many
DNA: TGTGCCAGCAGCTTAGTGGGGACAGGGGGCAACACCGGGGAGCTGTTTTTT
CDR3: CASSLVGTGGNTGELFF

J: TRBJ2-7
D: TRBD1
V: TRBV7-8
size: -
DNA: TGTGCCAGTTCTCCGGGACAGGGTCTAAACGAGCAGTACTTC
CDR3: CASSPGQGLNEQYF

J: TRBJ2-6
D: -
V: TRBV6-2/TRBV6-3
size: many
DNA: TGTGCCAGCATATCAGGAGGATCCGGGGCCAACGTCCTGACTTTC
CDR3: CASISGGSGANVLTF

J: TRBJ2-7
D: -
V: TRBV5-1
size: many
DNA: TGCGCCAGCAGCTTGGCCACGGCGGAGACCCTCTCCTACGAGCAGTACTTC
CDR3: CASSLATAETLSYEQYF

J: TRBJ1-1
D: -
V: TRBV30
size: many
DNA: TGTGCCTCCCAGGACACTGAAGCTTTCTTT
CDR3: CASQDTEAFF

J: TRBJ1-1
D: TRBD1
V: TRBV29-1
size: many
DNA: TGCAGCGTTCGGACAGGGACCTACACTGAAGCTTTCTTT
CDR3: CSVRTGTYTEAFF

J: TRBJ1-1
D: -
V: TRBV7-3
size: -
DNA: TGTGCCAGCAGCTTAATTAGTTGGGGTGACACTGAAGCTTTCTTT
CDR3: CASSLISWGDTEAFF

J: TRBJ2-4
D: -
V: TRBV28
size: -
DNA: TGTGCCAGCAGCCGAGCAGGGGGGGAAAACATTCAGTACTTC
CDR3: CASSRAGGENIQYF

J: TRBJ1-1
D: -
V: TRBV30
size: many
DNA: TGTGCCTGGGGGGCTCGACGGACTGAAGCTTTCTTT
CDR3: CAWGARRTEAFF

J: TRBJ2-7
D: -
V: TRBV6-2/TRBV6-3
size: many
DNA: TGTGCCAGCACACTGTTCGGGACCCACTACGAGCAGTACTTC
CDR3: CASTLFGTHYEQYF

J: TRBJ1-6
D: -
V: TRBV9
size: many
DNA: TGTGCCAGCAGCGTAGCTAGAGGGGTGAATAATTCACCCCTCCACTTT
CDR3: CASSVARGVNNSPLHF

J: TRBJ1-1
D: -
V: TRBV12-3/TRBV12-4
size: many
DNA: TGTGCCAGCAGTCCTCAGAGACTTTCGAACACTGAAGCTTTCTTT
CDR3: CASSPQRLSNTEAFF